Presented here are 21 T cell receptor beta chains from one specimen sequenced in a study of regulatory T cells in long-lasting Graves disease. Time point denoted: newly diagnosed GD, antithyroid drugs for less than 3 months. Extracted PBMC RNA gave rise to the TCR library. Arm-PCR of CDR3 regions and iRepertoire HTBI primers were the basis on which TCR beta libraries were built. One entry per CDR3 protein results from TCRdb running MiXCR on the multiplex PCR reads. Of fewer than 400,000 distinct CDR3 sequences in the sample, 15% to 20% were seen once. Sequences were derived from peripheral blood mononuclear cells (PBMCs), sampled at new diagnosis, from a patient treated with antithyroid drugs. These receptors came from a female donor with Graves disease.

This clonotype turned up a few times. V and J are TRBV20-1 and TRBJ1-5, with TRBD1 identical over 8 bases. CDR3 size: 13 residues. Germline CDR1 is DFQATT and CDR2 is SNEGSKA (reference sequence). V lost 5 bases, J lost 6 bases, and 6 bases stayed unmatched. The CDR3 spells CSAHQGAAQPQHF. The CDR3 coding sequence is TGCAGTGCTCATCAGGGGGCGGCTCAGCCCCAGCATTTT.

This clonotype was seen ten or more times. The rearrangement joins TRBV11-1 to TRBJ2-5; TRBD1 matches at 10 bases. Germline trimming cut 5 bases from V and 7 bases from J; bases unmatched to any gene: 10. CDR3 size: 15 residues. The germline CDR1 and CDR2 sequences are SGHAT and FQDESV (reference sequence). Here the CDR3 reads CASSPRTGGSWTQYF. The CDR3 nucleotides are TGTGCCAGCAGCCCAAGGACAGGGGGGTCTTGGACCCAGTACTTC.

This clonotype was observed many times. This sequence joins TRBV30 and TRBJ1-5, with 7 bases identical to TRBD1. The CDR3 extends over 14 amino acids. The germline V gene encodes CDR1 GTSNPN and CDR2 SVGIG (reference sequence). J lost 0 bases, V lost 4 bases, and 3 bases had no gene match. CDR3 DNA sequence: TGTGCCTGGAACACAGGGGATAGCAATCAGCCCCAGCATTTT. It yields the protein CAWNTGDSNQPQHF.

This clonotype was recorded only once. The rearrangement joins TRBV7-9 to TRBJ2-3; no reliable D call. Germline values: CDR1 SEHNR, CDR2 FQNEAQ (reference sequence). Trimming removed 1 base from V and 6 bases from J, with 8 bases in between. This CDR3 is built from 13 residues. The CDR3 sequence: CASSLDLQDTQYF. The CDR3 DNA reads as TGTGCCAGCAGCTTAGACTTGCAGGATACGCAGTATTTT.

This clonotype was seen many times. CDR3 protein: CASSLESGAFDEQFF. The CDR3 DNA reads as TGCGCCAGCAGCTTGGAAAGCGGGGCCTTCGATGAGCAGTTCTTC. J is TRBJ2-1 and V is TRBV5-1; 7 positions match TRBD2. V dropped 0 bases and J dropped 8; count of bases not matched to a gene: 8. Germline loops: CDR1 SGHRS, CDR2 YFSETQ. The CDR3 runs 15 residues.

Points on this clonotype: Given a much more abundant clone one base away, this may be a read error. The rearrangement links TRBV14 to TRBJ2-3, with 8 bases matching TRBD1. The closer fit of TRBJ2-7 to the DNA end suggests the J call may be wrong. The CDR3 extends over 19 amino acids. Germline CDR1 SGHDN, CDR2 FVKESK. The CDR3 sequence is CASSPQRGTGYTGPYEQYF. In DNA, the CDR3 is TGTGCCAGCAGCCCTCAAAGAGGGACAGGATACACAGGCCCCTACGAGCAGTACTTC.

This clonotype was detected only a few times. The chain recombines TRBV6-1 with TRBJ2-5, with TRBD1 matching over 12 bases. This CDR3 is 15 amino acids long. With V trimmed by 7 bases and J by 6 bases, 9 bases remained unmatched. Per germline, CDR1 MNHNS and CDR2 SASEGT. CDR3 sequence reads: CASKGGTGGAQTQYF. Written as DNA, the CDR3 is TGTGCCAGCAAGGGGGGGACAGGGGGCGCGCAGACCCAGTACTTC.

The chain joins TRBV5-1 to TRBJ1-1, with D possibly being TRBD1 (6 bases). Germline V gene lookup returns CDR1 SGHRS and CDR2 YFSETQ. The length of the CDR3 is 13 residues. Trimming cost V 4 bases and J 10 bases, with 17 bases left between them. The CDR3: CASSGDIPLAAFF. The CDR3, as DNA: TGCGCCAGCAGCGGGGACATCCCATTGGCAGCTTTCTTT.

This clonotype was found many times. CDR3 protein: CASSQEGGPYTDTQYF. The CDR3 DNA reads TGTGCCAGCAGCCAAGAGGGAGGGCCTTACACAGATACGCAGTATTTT. V gene TRBV14 combines with J gene TRBJ2-3, with 7 bases identical to TRBD2. Germline V gives CDR1 SGHDN, CDR2 FVKESK. Losses at the gene ends were 0 bases for V and 2 bases for J; bases not matched to a gene: 5. This CDR3 is 16 amino acids long.

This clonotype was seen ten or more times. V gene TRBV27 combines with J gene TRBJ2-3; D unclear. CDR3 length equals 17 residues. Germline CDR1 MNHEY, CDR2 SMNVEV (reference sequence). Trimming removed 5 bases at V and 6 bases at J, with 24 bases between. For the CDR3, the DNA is TGTGCCAGCAGTCCGACTTTATCGGGTAGACTCGTGGATACGCAGTATTTT. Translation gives CASSPTLSGRLVDTQYF.

The CDR3 coding sequence is TGCAGCGCCCTGCTAGCGGGAGGTACCGGGGAGCTGTTTTTT. It is translated as CSALLAGGTGELFF. The chain employs TRBV29-1 and TRBJ2-2, with 11 bases identical to TRBD2. CDR3 length: 14 residues. V shed 7 bases and J 5 bases; nucleotides not matched to a gene: 6. Germline V gives CDR1 SQVTM, CDR2 ANQGSEA.

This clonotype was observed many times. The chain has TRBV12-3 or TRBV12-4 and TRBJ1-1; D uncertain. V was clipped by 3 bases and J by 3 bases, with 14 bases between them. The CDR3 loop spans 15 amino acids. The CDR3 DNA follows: TGTGCCAGCAGTTTCACCGGATTTGTGGACACTGAAGCTTTCTTT. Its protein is CASSFTGFVDTEAFF.

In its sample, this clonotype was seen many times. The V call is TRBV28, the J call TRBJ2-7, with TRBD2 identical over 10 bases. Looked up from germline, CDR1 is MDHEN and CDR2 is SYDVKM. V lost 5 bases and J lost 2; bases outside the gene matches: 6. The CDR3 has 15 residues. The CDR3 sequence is CASSINSGRTYEQYF. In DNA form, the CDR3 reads TGTGCCAGCAGTATCAATAGCGGGAGGACCTACGAGCAGTACTTC.

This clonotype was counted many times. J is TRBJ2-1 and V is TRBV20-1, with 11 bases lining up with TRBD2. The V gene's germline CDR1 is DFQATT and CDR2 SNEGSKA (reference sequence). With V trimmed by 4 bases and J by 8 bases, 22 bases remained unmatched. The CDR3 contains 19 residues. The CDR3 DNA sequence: TGCAGTGCTAACCGCGACCTTAGCGGGAGGGGGGTTAGGTGCCATGAGCAGTTCTTC. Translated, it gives CSANRDLSGRGVRCHEQFF.

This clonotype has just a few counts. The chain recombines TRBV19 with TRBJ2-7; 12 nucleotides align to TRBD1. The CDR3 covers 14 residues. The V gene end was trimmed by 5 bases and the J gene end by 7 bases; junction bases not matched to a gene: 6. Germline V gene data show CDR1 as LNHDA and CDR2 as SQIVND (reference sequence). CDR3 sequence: CASSPGQGAGEQYF. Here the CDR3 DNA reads TGTGCCAGTAGTCCGGGACAGGGGGCAGGAGAGCAGTACTTC.

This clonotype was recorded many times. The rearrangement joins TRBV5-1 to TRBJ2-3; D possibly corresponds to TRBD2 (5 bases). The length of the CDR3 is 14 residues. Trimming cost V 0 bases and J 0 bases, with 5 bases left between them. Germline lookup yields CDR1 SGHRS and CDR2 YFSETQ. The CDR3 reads CASSLAGSTDTQYF. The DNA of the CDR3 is TGCGCCAGCAGCTTGGCGGGAAGCACAGATACGCAGTATTTT.

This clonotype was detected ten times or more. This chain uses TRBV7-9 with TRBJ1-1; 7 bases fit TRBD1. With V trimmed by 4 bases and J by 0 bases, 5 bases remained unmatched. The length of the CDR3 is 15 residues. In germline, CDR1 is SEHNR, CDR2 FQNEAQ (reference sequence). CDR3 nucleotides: TGTGCCAGCAGCTCGGGACAGACCTTGAACACTGAAGCTTTCTTT. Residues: CASSSGQTLNTEAFF.

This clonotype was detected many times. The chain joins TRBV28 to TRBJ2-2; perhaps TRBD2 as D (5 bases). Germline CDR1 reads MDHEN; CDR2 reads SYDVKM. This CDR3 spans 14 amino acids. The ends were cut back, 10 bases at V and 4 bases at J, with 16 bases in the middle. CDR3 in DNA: TGTGCCACGTGGAGGTCTGGTTCCACCGGGGAGCTGTTTTTT. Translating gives CATWRSGSTGELFF.

This CDR3 is CASSLTVPARGNEQFF. Written as DNA, the CDR3 is TGTGCCAGCAGCTTAACGGTCCCAGCGAGAGGCAATGAGCAGTTCTTC. The rearrangement joins TRBV7-2 to TRBJ2-1; D not certain. The CDR3 sequence is 16 residues long. The germline gives CDR1 SGHTA, CDR2 FQGNSA. The V end lost 2 bases, the J end lost 6 bases, and 17 bases lay between the germline ends.

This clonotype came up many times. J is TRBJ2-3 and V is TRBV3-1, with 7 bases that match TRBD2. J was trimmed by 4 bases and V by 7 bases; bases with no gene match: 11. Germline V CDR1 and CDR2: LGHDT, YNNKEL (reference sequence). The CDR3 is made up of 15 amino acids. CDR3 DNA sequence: TGTGCCAGCACCCGCAGGCTAGCGGACCCAGATACGCAGTATTTT. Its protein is CASTRRLADPDTQYF.

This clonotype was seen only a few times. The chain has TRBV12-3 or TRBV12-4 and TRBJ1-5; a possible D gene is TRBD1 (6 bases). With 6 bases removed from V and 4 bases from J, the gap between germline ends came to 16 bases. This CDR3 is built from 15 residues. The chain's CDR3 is CASRLGQLGNQPQHF. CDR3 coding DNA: TGTGCCAGCAGACTCGGACAGTTGGGGAATCAGCCCCAGCATTTT.